The source of this T cell receptor beta chain is a study of cytomegalovirus exposure and HLA in healthy donors (dated by TCRdb to 2016 to 2017). Regarding the complete study: An earlier analysis of roughly 610 of the donors reported around 280 Gb of sequence data and 117 million unique TCR beta sequences obtained from about 200 million T cells. About 280 gigabases of sequencing data and around 80 million unique TCR sequences made up an early release that covered approximately 620 HLA-typed donors. Of the 300 to 400 genotyped donors, about 80% fell in the genetic ancestry cluster associated with self-reported Caucasian donors. The study aimed to test whether cataloging public T cell receptors could reveal signatures of past pathogen exposure. The T cell repertoires of several hundred subjects were profiled by immunosequencing and related to cytomegalovirus serostatus. Besides the first cohort of approximately 670 subjects, a separate validation cohort made up of 120 or so different subjects was used. To predict cytomegalovirus infection status, the study combined high-throughput TCR immunosequencing, statistical association of individual TCRs with disease status, and machine learning. A later analysis re-analyzed previously published TCR beta repertoires from about 600 donors and added high-resolution HLA genotyping to study TCR occurrence patterns. Rather than using new phenotypic data, the later analysis identified candidate immune exposures from TCR beta sequences and from how often those sequences occurred across donors. In an earlier analysis of 500 to 650 of the donors, high-throughput TCR beta sequencing was used to judge whether each TCR beta V gene segment behaved as functional or pseudogenic. Donor age, sex, ethnicity and CMV serostatus were collected together with the repertoire data. Genome-wide SNP genotypes for about 65% of the roughly 700 donors were used in a later genetic analysis, which treated that subset as a discovery cohort. Every discovery cohort repertoire had been produced on one sequencing platform. HLA typing covered class I and class II loci at four-digit resolution. Typing coverage varied by locus: roughly 620-640 donors for A, B, C, DRB1 and DQB1; about 520 for DQA1; over 600 for DPA1; 400 to 480 for DPB1. Roughly 5 DR-DQ haplotypes were handled as single units for association and clustering, since linkage in the cohort was strong. Across some 400 genotyped donors of the cohort, an average of about 240,000 unique TCR beta nucleotide sequences per donor were sequenced, and roughly 17% of those sequences were non-productive. The paper as a whole reports these results and caveats: The study gave a list of over 150 TCR beta chains associated with cytomegalovirus. In vitro tests confirmed that a few of the cytomegalovirus-associated TCR beta chains recognize cytomegalovirus antigens. Compared with the approximately 670-donor mean, donors in an Asian-associated ancestry cluster had fewer N-insertions in productive TCRs, according to a later genetic analysis. Sequencing depth was assumed to be roughly uniform across donors in the presence/absence analyses, though that assumption may not hold. A later analysis found that most CMV-associated TCR beta chains appeared HLA-restricted, with HLA associations seemingly driven largely by CMV exposure. Some IMGT-functional V segments, including TRBV6-2 and TRBV6-3, could not be distinguished by the 87-base-pair reads and were therefore excluded. A later genetic analysis associated a missense DCLRE1C variant with V-gene and J-gene trimming of TCR beta chains, and an independent cohort replicated the association. At a false discovery rate of 0.05, a later analysis linked roughly 17,000 TCR beta sequences to specific HLA alleles. When HLA alleles, especially DR and DQ, strongly co-occurred, TCR associations were difficult to assign to individual alleles. A group of highly shared sequence variants was considered likely to be a technical artifact of the sequencing pipeline. In an earlier analysis of approximately 590 of the donors, most TCR beta V segments appeared in productive rearrangements about 87% or about 30% of the time, broadly matching IMGT annotations. Because counts were too low, roughly 18 rarely observed V segments, including chromosome 9 orphons, were left out of the earlier analysis of 500 to 750 of the donors. CMV serostatus was the only immune exposure information available for the cohort. In a later analysis, HLA-associated TCR beta chains showed more clonal expansion and lower generation probabilities than non-associated chains that were equally common. The authors suggested that the approach could potentially be generalized to other disease states and immunological phenotypes. HLA typing was unavailable for some donors at each locus, so association tests used only the typed subset. Linkage disequilibrium might explain the correlated functional status among segregating V segments, but an unknown experimental factor could not be ruled out. In a later analysis, several top co-occurrence clusters were reported to appear linked to parvovirus B19, influenza, CMV and Epstein-Barr virus. A later analysis found that TCR association rates varied across HLA loci, with DRB1 alleles showing the most associated TCRs and HLA-C alleles the fewest. Most TCR sequences were observed very rarely across donors, whereas some public TCRs were present in many individuals. The cohort was sequenced for TCR beta chains only, and without alpha or paired-chain data the features that could be detected were limited. A further reported finding was that TCR beta sequences accurately predicted the HLA-A and HLA-B alleles for most subjects in the first cohort. Cytomegalovirus status was reported to be diagnosed by the classifier with high specificity and sensitivity in both the original and validation cohorts.

The CDR1 and CDR2 encoded by the germline V gene (reference sequence) are SEHNR and FQNEAQ. The cysteine opens and the phenylalanine closes a CDR3 of 12 amino acids. This entry keeps only the CDR3 DNA: 36 bases, framed from base 1. Trimming takes 2 bases from V and 8 bases from J, and the germline ends sit 9 bases apart. The cohort was made up of 666 healthy bone marrow donors. Cohort members were all nominally healthy when sampled, although unrecorded immune exposures were likely present. The donor tested CMV seronegative and was one of the 352 seronegative cohort members. Each donor provided a peripheral blood sample, and peripheral blood mononuclear cells were used for TCR beta sequencing. The Qiagen DNeasy Blood Extraction Kit was used to extract genomic DNA from the blood cell samples. Details on this clone: The clone's antigen remains unknown. Nothing much larger sits one base from this clone, and base qualities are not available.

Receptor libraries were prepared by the immunoSEQ multiplex PCR assay. For the multiplex PCR, a mixture combining 60 forward primers for TCR Vbeta segments and 13 reverse primers for TCR Jbeta segments was used. Amplification of the CDR3 region of rearranged TCR beta genes was performed with a multiplex PCR assay on genomic DNA. Amplified TCR beta libraries were sequenced as 87-base-pair reads on the Illumina HiSeq System. As for the authors' bioinformatics: A later analysis tallied some 79 million unique TCR beta chains across the 640 or so repertoires, and approximately 11 million of those chains were shared by two or more donors. Raw reads were error-corrected and collapsed into unique sequences by a nearest-neighbor algorithm in which closely related sequences were merged to remove PCR and sequencing errors. To assign V, D and J gene segments, CDR3 sequences were aligned to IMGT reference sequences. Each retained sequence needed at least a six-nucleotide match to both a V gene segment and a J gene segment. Rearrangements were classified as productive when the CDR3 lacked stop codons and remained in frame with V and J, and all other rearrangements were classified as non-productive. CDR3 was defined according to IMGT convention as the region running from the second conserved V-encoded cysteine to the conserved J-encoded phenylalanine. In an earlier analysis of more than 550 of the donors, sequences lacking an unambiguous match to a single V gene segment were excluded. In an earlier analysis of a few hundred of the donors, V segments were called functional above 56.7% productive rearrangements and were called segregating when the between-donor standard deviation exceeded 5%. To diagnose cytomegalovirus status from the catalog of TCR beta chain sequences, a statistical classification framework was built. A later analysis assigned V and J genes by comparing TCR nucleotide sequences with IMGT/GENE-DB human TR gene sequences. A later analysis assigned CDR3 sequences and most-parsimonious VDJ recombination scenarios with the TCRdist pipeline. In a later analysis, each TCR beta chain was defined by its CDR3 amino acid sequence together with its V-gene family, and reads lacking a unique V-gene family were excluded. As a way to deal with suspected cross-contamination and a sequencing artifact, a later analysis dropped approximately 590 nucleotide sequences that were highly shared and had low generation probability. In a later analysis, a clonal expansion index for each public chain was calculated from normalized within-repertoire ranks of inferred template counts. A later analysis computed generation probabilities with a VDJ recombination model fitted to out-of-frame rearrangements, and checked the results against IGoR. Hypergeometric tests were used in a later analysis to score TCR-TCR, TCR-HLA and TCR-CMV co-occurrence, with a repertoire-size bias correction applied to the TCR pairs. A later analysis estimated false discovery rates by permuting HLA or CMV assignments 20 times. In a later analysis, co-occurring TCRs were grouped using DBSCAN, and TCRdist sequence similarity was added for clustering within HLA-allele-positive subsets. For co-occurrence clustering, repertoires with fewer than 30,000 or more than 120,000 public chains were excluded, along with roughly 5 repertoires with anomalous nucleotide sharing. In TCRdb, the immuneACCESS table is reduced to in-frame sequences with V and J assigned. These tables do not hold every clone; where another copy was compared, an unresolved V gene accounts for under half, and the others remain unexplained. Clonal size and the V and J genes are those of that table, whereas D and trimming came from the DNA. The sample has approximately 110,000 clones on record, 15% of them singletons. Under 2.5% of the sample rests with the top ten.

The specimen was PBMCs. This chain is built from TRBV7-9 and TRBJ1-2, and the D gene may be TRBD1, 5 bases matching. The TCR comes from a woman younger than 30 in good health and CMV-seronegative. The CDR3 amino acid sequence is: CASSLPQGGYTF. The nucleotide sequence reads TGTGCCAGCAGCTTACCTCAGGGAGGCTACACCTTC.